This TCR beta chain appears in the sequencing data of a study of T-cell memory formation after mild COVID-19. Study information: Largely, TCR clusters stayed within a single donor. Overall study findings and caveats: Shrinking CD4+ clones were chiefly CM and EM; CD8+ ones were chiefly EMRA.

At least ten counts were recorded for this clonotype. Its antigen is undetermined. After 5'RACE with constant-segment primers, TCR alpha and TCR beta cDNA libraries carrying sample barcodes and UMIs were obtained. Via MiXCR, TCRdb re-called the 5' RACE reads, giving one row per CDR3 protein. Here the sample spans 130,000 to 150,000 distinct CDR3 sequences, about 5.7% being singletons. This CDR3 spans 16 amino acids. Trimming at V came to 3 bases and at J to 4 bases, leaving 9 bases not matched to a gene. Germline loops: CDR1 SGHRS, CDR2 YFSETQ. The J gene is TRBJ2-4, the V gene TRBV5-1, with 8 bases that match TRBD1. The sample consisted of PBMCs or a T cell subset sorted from them (not recorded which). The sequence derives from an adult woman who had mild COVID-19 (a few samples of this study predate the infection). Cell type and time point are not known. CDR3 in DNA: TGCGCCAGCAGCTGGGAGTACAGGGGGATTAAAAACATTCAGTACTTC. As protein: CASSWEYRGIKNIQYF. Filled out from reference TRBV5-1 and TRBJ2-4, the complete variable domain reads KAGVTQTPRYLIKTRGQQVTLSCSPISGHRSVSWYQQTPGQGLQFLFEYFSETQRNKGNFPGRFSGRQFSNSRSEMNVSTLELGDSALYLCASSWEYRGIKNIQYFGAGTRLSVL.